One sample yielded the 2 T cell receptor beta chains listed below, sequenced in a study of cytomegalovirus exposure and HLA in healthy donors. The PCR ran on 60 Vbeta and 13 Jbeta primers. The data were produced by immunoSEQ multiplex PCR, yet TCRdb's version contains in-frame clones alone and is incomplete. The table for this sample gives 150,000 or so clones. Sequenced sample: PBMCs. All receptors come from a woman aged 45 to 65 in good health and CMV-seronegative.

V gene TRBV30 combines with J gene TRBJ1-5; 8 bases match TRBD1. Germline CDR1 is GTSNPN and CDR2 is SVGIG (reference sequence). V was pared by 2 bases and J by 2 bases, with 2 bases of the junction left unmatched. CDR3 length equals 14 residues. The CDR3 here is CAWSPTGGNQPQHF. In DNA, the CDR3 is TGTGCCTGGAGTCCGACAGGGGGCAATCAGCCCCAGCATTTT.

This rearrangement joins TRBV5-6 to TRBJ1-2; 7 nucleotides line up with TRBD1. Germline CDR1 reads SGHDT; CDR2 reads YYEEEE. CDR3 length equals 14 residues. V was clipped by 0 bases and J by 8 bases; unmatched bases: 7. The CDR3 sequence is CASSLGQGVIGYTF. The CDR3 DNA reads TGTGCCAGCAGCTTGGGCCAGGGGGTAATAGGCTACACCTTC.